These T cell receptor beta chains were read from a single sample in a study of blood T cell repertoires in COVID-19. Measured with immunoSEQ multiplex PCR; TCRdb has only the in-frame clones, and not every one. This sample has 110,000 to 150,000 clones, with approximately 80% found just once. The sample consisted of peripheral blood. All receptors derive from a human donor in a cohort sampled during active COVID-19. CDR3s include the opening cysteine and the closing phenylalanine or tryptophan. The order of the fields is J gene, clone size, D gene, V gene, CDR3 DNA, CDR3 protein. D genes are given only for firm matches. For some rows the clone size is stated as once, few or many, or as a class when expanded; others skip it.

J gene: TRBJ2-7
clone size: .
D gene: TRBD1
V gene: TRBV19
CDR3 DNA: TGTGCCAGTACCGGACAGGCAGGCTACGAGCAGTACTTC
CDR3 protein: CASTGQAGYEQYF

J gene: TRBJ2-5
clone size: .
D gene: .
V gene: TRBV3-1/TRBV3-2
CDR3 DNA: TGTGCCAGCAGCCGAACGGGGACCCAGTACTTC
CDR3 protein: CASSRTGTQYF

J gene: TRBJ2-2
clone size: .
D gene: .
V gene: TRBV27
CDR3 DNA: TGTGCCAGCAGTTTGGGGGGGGCTGGGACCGGGGAGCTGTTTTTT
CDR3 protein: CASSLGGAGTGELFF

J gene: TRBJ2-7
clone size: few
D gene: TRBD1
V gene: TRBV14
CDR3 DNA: TGTGCCAGCTCGGGACAGGCTTACCACGAGCAGTACTTC
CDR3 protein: CASSGQAYHEQYF

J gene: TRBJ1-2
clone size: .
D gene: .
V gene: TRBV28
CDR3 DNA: TGTGCCAGCAGTTTATTCCGATCCCACAGGGTGAAAGAATATGGCTACACCTTC
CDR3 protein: CASSLFRSHRVKEYGYTF

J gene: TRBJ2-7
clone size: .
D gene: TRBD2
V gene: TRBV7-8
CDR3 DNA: TGTGCCAGCAGCCTCAGACTAGCGGGCCCCTACGAGCAGTACTTC
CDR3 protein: CASSLRLAGPYEQYF

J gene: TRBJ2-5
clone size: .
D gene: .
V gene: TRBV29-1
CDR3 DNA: TGCAGCGTTATTATACAAGAGACCCAGTACTTC
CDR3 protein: CSVIIQETQYF

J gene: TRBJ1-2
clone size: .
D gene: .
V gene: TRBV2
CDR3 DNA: TGTGCCAGTCCTACCCGCGGAACTAACTATGGCTACACCTTC
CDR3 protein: CASPTRGTNYGYTF

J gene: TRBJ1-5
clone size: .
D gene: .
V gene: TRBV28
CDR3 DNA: TGTGCCAGCAGTTTAGGGAGGGCGGGCAATCAGCCCCAGCATTTT
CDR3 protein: CASSLGRAGNQPQHF

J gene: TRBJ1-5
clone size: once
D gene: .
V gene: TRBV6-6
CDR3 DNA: TGTGCCAGCAGACAAGACGACAGGAACAATCAGCCCCAGCATTTT
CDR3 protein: CASRQDDRNNQPQHF

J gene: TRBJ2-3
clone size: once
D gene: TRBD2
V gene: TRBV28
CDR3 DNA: TGTGCAACACGGAGCGGGAGTTCCGAGGGGGAGCAGTATTTT
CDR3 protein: CATRSGSSEGEQYF

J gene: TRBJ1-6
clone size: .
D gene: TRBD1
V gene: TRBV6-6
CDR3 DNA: TGTGCCAGCAGTCTCCGCTTGACAGGGAATCGTTCACCCCTCCACTTT
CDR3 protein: CASSLRLTGNRSPLHF